This T cell receptor (beta chain) is from a study of blood T cell repertoires in COVID-19. For the study at large: COVID-19 samples, acute and convalescent, were from the United States, Italy and Spain.

Assay used: immunoSEQ multiplex PCR; TCRdb lists only in-frame clones, some missing. Of fewer than 350,000 clones in the sample, roughly 85% were seen once. Only one count was recorded for this clone. Germline V gene sequence: CDR1 MNHEY, CDR2 SMNVEV (reference sequence). The CDR3 extends over 15 amino acids. Trimming removed 2 bases from V and 4 bases from J, with 14 bases in between. Individuals aged about 18 to 89 years were recruited from 24 US areas. Participants reported their clinical history, and cohort assignment relied on those reports. The study counted Cohort 3 donors as recovered given two negative PCRs, clearance, or symptom resolution.

This rearrangement joins TRBV27 to TRBJ1-2; possible D gene TRBD1, 5 bases. The TCR originated in a woman in her fifties or sixties who had recovered from COVID-19. Sequences were obtained from PBMCs or T cells enriched from blood (not recorded which). The CDR3 sequence: CASSLKGWGSYGYTF. CDR3 coding DNA: TGTGCCAGCAGTTTAAAGGGTTGGGGCTCCTATGGCTACACCTTC.